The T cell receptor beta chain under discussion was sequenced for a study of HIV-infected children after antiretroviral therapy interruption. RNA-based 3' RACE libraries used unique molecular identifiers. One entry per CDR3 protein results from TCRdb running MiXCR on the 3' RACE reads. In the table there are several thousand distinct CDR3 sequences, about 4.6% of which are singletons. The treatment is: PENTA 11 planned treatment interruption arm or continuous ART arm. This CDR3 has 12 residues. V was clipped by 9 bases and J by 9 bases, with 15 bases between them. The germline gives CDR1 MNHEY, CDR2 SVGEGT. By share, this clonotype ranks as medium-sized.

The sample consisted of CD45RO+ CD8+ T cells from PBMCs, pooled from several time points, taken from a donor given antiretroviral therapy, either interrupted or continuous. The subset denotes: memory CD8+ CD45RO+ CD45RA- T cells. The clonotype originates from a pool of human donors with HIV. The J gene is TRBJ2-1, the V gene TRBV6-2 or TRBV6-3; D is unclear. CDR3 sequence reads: CARRPLVGEQFF. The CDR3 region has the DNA TGTGCCAGGAGACCCCTGGTAGGTGAGCAGTTCTTC.